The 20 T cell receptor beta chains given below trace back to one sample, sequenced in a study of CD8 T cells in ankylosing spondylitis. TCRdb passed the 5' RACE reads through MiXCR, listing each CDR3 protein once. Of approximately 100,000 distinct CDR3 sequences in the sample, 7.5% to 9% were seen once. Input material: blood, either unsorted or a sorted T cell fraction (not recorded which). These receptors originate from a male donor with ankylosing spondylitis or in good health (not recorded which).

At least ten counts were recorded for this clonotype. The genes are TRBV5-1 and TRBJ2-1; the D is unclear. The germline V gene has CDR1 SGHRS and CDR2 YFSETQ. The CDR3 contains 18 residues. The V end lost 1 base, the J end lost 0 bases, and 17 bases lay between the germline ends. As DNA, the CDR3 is TGCGCCAGCAGCTTGTCCTCCGGCGGTAGGAGCTCCTACAATGAGCAGTTCTTC. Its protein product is CASSLSSGGRSSYNEQFF. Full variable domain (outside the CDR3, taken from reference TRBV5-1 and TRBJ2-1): KAGVTQTPRYLIKTRGQQVTLSCSPISGHRSVSWYQQTPGQGLQFLFEYFSETQRNKGNFPGRFSGRQFSNSRSEMNVSTLELGDSALYLCASSLSSGGRSSYNEQFFGPGTRLTVL.

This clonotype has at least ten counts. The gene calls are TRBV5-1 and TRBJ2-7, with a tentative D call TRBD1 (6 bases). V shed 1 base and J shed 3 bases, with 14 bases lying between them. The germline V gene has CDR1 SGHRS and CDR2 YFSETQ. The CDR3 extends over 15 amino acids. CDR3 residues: CASSLMAGAYYEQYF. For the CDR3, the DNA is TGCGCCAGCAGCTTGATGGCAGGGGCCTACTACGAGCAGTACTTC.

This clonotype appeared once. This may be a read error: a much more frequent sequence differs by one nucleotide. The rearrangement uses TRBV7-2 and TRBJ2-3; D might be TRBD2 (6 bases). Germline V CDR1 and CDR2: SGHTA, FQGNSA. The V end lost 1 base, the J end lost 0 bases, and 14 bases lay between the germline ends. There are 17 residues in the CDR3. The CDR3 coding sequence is TGTACCAGCAGCTTAGGGGCGGGACTTTTTAGCACAGATACGCAGTATTTT. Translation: CTSSLGAGLFSTDTQYF. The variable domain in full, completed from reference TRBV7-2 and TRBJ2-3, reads GAGVSQSPSNKVTEKGKDVELRCDPISGHTALYWYRQSLGQGLEFLIYFQGNSAPDKSGLPSDRFSAERTGGSVSTLTIQRTQQEDSAVYLCTSSLGAGLFSTDTQYFGPGTRLTVL.

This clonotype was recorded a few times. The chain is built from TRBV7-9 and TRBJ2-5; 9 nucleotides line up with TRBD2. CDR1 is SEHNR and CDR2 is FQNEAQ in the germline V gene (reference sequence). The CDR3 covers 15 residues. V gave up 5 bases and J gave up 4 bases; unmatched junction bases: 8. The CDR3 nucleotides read TGTGCCAGCAGCCGTAGCGGGAGAAGTGGAGAGACCCAGTACTTC. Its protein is CASSRSGRSGETQYF.

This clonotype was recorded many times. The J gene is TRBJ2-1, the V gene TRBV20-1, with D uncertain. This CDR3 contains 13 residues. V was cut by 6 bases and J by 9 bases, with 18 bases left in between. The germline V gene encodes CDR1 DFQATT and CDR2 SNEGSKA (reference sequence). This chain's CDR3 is CSALALAVGEQFF. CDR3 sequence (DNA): TGCAGTGCCCTGGCGTTAGCCGTTGGTGAGCAGTTCTTC.

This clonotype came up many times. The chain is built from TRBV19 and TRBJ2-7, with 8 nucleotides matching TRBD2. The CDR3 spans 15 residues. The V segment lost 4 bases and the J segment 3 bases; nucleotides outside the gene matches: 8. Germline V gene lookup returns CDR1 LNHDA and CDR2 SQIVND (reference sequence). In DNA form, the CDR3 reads TGTGCCAGTAGTAGAACAAGCGGGGGCGGCTACGAGCAGTACTTC. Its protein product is CASSRTSGGGYEQYF.

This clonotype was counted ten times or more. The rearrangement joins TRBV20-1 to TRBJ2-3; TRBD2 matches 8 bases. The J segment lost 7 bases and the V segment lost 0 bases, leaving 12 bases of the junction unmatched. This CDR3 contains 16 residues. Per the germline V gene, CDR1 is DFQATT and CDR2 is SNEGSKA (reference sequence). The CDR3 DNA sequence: TGCAGTGCTAGAGATCCTCCCAGCGGGAGTTCGAATACGCAGTATTTT. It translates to CSARDPPSGSSNTQYF.

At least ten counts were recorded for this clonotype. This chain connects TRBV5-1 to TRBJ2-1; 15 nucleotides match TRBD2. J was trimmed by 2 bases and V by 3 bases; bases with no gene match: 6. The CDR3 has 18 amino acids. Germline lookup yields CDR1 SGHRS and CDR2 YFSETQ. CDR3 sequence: CASSSTGLAGGAYNEQFF. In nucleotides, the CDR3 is TGCGCCAGCAGCTCCACGGGACTAGCGGGAGGAGCCTACAATGAGCAGTTCTTC.

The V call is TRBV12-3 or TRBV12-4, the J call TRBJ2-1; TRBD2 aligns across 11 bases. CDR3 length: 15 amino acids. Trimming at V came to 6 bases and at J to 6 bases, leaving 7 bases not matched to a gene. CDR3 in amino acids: CASRSGLAAGNEQFF. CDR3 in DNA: TGTGCCAGCAGATCGGGACTAGCGGCGGGCAATGAGCAGTTCTTC.

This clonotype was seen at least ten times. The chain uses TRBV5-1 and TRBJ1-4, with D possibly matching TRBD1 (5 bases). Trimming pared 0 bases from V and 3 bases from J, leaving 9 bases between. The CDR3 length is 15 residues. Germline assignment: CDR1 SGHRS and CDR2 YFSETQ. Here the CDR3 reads CASSLVGLANEKLFF. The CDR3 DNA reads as TGCGCCAGCAGCTTGGTGGGGCTAGCTAATGAAAAACTGTTTTTT.

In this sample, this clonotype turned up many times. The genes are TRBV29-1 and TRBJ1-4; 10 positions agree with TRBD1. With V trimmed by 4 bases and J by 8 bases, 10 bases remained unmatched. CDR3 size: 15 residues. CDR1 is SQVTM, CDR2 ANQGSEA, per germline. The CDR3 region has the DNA TGCAGCGTTGTGGGGGGTCCGGGACAGGGGGAAAAACTGTTTTTT. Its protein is CSVVGGPGQGEKLFF.

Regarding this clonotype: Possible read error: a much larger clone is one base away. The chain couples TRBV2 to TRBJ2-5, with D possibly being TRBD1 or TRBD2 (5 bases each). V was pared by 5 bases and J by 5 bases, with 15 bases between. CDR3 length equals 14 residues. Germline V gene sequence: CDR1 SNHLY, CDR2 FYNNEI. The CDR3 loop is CASSNRDGHETQYF. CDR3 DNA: TGTGCCAGCAGTAACCGGGACGGGCATGAGACCCAGTACTTC.

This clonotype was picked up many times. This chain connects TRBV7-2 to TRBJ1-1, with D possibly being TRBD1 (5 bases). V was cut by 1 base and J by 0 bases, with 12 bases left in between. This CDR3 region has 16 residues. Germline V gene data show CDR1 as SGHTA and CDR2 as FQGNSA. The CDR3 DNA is TGTGCCAGCAGCTTAGAGCCCGCAGGGTTGAACACTGAAGCTTTCTTT. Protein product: CASSLEPAGLNTEAFF.

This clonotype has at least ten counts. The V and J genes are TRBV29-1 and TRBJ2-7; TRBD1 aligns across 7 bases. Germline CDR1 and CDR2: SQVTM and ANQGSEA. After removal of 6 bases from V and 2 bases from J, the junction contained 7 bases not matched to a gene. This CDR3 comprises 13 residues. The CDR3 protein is CSVDTGAAYEQYF. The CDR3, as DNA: TGCAGCGTAGATACAGGGGCCGCCTACGAGCAGTACTTC.

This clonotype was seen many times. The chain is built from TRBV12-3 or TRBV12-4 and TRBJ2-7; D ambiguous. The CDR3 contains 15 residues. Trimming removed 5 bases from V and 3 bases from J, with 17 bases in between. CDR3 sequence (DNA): TGTGCCAGCAGTATAAAACGAGGCCCCGGCTACGAGCAGTACTTC. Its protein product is CASSIKRGPGYEQYF.

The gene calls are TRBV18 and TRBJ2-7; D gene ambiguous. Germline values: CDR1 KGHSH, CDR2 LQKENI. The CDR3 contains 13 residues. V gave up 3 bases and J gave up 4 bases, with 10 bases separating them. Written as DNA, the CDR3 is TGTGCCAGCTCACCGACGGGTGGGTACGAGCAGTACTTC. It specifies CASSPTGGYEQYF.

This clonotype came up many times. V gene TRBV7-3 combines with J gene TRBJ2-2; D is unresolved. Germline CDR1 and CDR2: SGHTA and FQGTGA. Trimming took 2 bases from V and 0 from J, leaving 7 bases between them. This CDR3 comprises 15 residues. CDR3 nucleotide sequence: TGTGCCAGCAGCTTAGGAGCGACGAACACCGGGGAGCTGTTTTTT. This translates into CASSLGATNTGELFF.

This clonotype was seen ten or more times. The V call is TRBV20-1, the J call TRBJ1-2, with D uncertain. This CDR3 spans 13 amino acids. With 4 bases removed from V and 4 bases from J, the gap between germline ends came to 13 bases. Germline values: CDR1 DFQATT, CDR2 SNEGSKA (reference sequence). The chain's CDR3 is CSANSMNFYGYTF. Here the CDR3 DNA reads TGCAGTGCTAACTCGATGAACTTCTATGGCTACACCTTC.

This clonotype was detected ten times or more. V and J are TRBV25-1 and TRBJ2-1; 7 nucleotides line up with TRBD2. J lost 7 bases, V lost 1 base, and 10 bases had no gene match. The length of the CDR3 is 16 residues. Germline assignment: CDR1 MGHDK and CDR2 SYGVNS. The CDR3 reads CASSESVSGDPNEQFF. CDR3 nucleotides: TGTGCCAGCAGTGAATCAGTGAGCGGGGACCCTAATGAGCAGTTCTTC.

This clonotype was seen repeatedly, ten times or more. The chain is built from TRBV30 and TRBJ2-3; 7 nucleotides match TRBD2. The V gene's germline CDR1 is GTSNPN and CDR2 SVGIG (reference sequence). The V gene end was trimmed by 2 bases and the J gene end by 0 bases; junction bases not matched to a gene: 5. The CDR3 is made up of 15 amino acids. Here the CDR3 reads CAWSSGRPSTDTQYF. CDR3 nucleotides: TGTGCCTGGAGTTCCGGGAGGCCCAGCACAGATACGCAGTATTTT.